The sample holds one count of the clone carrying this T cell receptor (beta chain). This sample was included in a study of T cell responses to AZD1222 COVID-19 vaccine. Germline CDR1 GTSNPN, CDR2 SVGIG (reference sequence). The junction had 7 bases not matched to a gene; V was cut back by 4 bases and J by 7 bases. The CDR3 length is 13 residues. TCRdb's table, derived via immunoSEQ multiplex PCR, lists solely in-frame clones and lacks some. The table lists about 130,000 clones, just over 85% of them singletons. This TCR came from an adult in good health. The source was peripheral blood, collected on day 0 of AZD1222 vaccination. This chain joins TRBV30 and TRBJ1-2, with TRBD1 matching 9 bases. The CDR3 DNA follows: TGTGCCTGGAACCGGGACAGGGCGTCTGGCTACACCTTC. Protein product: CAWNRDRASGYTF.